This T cell receptor (beta chain) comes out of a study of cytomegalovirus exposure and HLA in healthy donors. Study results and caveats: Most TCR sequences were uncommon, yet certain public TCRs appeared in many donors. Cytomegalovirus-associated TCR beta chains were listed, numbering 164.

A note on this clone: The antigen is not known.

PCR was performed using 60 Vbeta and 13 Jbeta primers. Libraries were prepared by immunoSEQ multiplex PCR; TCRdb keeps only in-frame clonotypes and omits some of them. This repertoire comprises 200,000 to 250,000 clones; its ten largest clones make up about 1%. Participants comprised healthy donors of bone marrow. The sequencing sample was made of PBMCs. The source is a woman aged 25 to 45 in good health and CMV-seropositive.

The CDR3 reads CASSEIWPNTGYHLEQYF. The CDR3 DNA reads TGTGCCAGCAGTGAAATTTGGCCAAACACAGGGTACCATTTGGAGCAGTACTTC. V and J are TRBV6-1 and TRBJ2-7; D is possibly TRBD1 (6 bases). Germline V gives CDR1 MNHNS, CDR2 SASEGT. V gave up 2 bases and J gave up 7 bases, with 27 bases separating them. This CDR3 has 18 residues.